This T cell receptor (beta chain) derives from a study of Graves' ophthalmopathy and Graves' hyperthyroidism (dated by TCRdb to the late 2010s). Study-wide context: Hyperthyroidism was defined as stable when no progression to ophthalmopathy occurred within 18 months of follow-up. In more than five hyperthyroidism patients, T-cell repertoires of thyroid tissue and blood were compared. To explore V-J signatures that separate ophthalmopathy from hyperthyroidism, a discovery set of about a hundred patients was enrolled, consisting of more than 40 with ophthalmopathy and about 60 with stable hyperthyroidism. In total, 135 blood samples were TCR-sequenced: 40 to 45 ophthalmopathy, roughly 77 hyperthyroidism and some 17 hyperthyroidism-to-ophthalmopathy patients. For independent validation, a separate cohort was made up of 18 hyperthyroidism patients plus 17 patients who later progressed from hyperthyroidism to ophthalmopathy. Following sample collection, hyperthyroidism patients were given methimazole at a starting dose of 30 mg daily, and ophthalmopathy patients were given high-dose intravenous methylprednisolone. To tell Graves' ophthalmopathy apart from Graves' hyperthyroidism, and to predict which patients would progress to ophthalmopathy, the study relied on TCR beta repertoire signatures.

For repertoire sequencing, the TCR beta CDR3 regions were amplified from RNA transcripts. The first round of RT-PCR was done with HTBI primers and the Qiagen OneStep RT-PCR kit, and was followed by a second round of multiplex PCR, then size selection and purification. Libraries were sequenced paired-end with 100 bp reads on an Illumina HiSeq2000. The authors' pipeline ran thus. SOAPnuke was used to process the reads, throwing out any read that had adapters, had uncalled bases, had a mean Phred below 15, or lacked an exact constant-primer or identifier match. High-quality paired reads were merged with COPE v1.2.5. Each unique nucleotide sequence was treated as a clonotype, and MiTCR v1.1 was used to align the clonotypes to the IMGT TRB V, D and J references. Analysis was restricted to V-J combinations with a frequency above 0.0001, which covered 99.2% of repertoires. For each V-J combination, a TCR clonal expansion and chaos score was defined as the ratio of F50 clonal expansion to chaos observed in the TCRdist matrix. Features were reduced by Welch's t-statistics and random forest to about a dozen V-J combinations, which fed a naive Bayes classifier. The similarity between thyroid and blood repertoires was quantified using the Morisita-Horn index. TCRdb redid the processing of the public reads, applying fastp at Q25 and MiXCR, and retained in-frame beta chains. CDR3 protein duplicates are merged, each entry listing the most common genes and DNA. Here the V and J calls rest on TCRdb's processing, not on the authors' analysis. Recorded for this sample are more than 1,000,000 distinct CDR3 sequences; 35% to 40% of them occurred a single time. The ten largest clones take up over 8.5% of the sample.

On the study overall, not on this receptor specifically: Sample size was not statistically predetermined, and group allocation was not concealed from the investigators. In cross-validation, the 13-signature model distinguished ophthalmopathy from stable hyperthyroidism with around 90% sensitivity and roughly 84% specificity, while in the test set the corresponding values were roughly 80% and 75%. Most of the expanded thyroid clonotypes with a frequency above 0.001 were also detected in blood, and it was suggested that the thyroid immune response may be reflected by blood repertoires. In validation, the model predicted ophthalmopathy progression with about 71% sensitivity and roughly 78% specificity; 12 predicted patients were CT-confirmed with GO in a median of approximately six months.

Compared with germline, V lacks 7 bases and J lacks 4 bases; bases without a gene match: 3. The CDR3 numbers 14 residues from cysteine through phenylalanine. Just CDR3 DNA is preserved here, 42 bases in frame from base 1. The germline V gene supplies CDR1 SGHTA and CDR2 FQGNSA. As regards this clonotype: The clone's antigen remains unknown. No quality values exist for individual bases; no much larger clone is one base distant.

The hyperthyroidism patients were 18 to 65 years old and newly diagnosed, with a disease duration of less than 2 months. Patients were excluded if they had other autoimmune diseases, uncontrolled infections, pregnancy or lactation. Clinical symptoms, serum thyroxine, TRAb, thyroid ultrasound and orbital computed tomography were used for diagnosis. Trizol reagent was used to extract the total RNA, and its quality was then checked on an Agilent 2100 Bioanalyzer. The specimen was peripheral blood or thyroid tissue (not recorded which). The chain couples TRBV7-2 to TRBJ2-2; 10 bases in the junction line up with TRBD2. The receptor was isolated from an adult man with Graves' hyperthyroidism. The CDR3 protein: CASKASGGTGELFF. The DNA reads TGTGCCAGCAAAGCTAGCGGGGGCACCGGGGAGCTGTTTTTT.